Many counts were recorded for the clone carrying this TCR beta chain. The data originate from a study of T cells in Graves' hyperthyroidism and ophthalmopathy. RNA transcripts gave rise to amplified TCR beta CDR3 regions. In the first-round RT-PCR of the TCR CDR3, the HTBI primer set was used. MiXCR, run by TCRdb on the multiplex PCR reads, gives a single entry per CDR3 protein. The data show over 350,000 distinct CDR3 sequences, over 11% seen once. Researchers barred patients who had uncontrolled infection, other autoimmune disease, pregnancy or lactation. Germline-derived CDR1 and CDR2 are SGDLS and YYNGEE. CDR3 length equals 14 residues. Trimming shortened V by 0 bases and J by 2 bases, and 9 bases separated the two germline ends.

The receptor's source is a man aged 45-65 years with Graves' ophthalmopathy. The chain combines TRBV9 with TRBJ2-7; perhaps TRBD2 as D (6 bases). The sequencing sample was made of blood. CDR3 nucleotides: TGTGCCAGCAGCGTAGGCGGCGGGACCTACGAGCAGTACTTC. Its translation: CASSVGGGTYEQYF.